These T cell receptor beta chains were read from a single sample in a study of blood T cell repertoires in COVID-19. TCRdb's table, derived via immunoSEQ multiplex PCR, lists solely in-frame clones and lacks some. In the table there are some 120,000 clones, roughly four fifths of which are singletons. Sequencing was carried out using peripheral blood. These receptor sequences come from a woman aged 60 to 75 with acute or convalescent COVID-19. Both conserved end residues are part of each CDR3. The order of the fields is J gene, clone size, D gene, V gene, CDR3 protein, CDR3 DNA. The D gene is left open where the match is weak. Clone size appears in some rows only: once, few, many, or a class for an expanded clone.

j_gene: TRBJ1-1
abundance: NA
d_gene: NA
v_gene: TRBV29-1
CDR3aa: CSASHGGGKTEAFF
CDR3nt: TGCAGCGCTTCCCATGGGGGGGGGAAAACTGAAGCTTTCTTT

j_gene: TRBJ1-6
abundance: once
d_gene: NA
v_gene: TRBV25-1
CDR3aa: CASQSGFHSSSYNSPLHF
CDR3nt: TGTGCCAGCCAATCCGGGTTCCATTCAAGCTCCTATAATTCACCCCTCCACTTT

j_gene: TRBJ2-7
abundance: NA
d_gene: NA
v_gene: TRBV24-1
CDR3aa: CATSGSGTRHYEQYF
CDR3nt: TGTGCCACCAGTGGGTCCGGGACAAGGCACTACGAGCAGTACTTC

j_gene: TRBJ1-1
abundance: NA
d_gene: TRBD1
v_gene: TRBV2
CDR3aa: CASTLQGTNTEAFF
CDR3nt: TGTGCCAGCACCTTACAGGGGACGAACACTGAAGCTTTCTTT

j_gene: TRBJ2-5
abundance: NA
d_gene: TRBD2
v_gene: TRBV4-2
CDR3aa: CASSQDHGGGVQETQYF
CDR3nt: TGTGCCAGCAGCCAAGATCACGGGGGAGGGGTCCAAGAGACCCAGTACTTC

j_gene: TRBJ2-1
abundance: NA
d_gene: TRBD1
v_gene: TRBV19
CDR3aa: CASRRTGPGEQFF
CDR3nt: TGTGCCAGTAGGAGGACAGGGCCAGGTGAGCAGTTCTTC

j_gene: TRBJ2-7
abundance: NA
d_gene: NA
v_gene: TRBV14
CDR3aa: CASSPRQSSYEQYF
CDR3nt: TGTGCCAGCAGCCCCCGACAGAGCTCCTACGAGCAGTACTTC

j_gene: TRBJ2-5
abundance: NA
d_gene: TRBD1
v_gene: TRBV25-1
CDR3aa: CASTEQGAVGTQYF
CDR3nt: TGTGCCAGCACCGAACAGGGGGCAGTAGGGACCCAGTACTTC

j_gene: TRBJ1-1
abundance: NA
d_gene: NA
v_gene: TRBV10-3
CDR3aa: CATYRSSSNTEAFF
CDR3nt: TGTGCCACGTATCGGAGCAGCTCGAACACTGAAGCTTTCTTT

j_gene: TRBJ1-1
abundance: NA
d_gene: NA
v_gene: TRBV11-2
CDR3aa: CASSFVVQQPSEAFF
CDR3nt: TGTGCCAGCAGCTTCGTTGTCCAACAGCCCTCTGAAGCTTTCTTT

j_gene: TRBJ2-3
abundance: NA
d_gene: TRBD2
v_gene: TRBV5-1
CDR3aa: CASSVSGAIDTQYF
CDR3nt: TGCGCCAGCAGCGTTAGCGGGGCAATAGATACGCAGTATTTT

j_gene: TRBJ1-2
abundance: NA
d_gene: NA
v_gene: TRBV5-4
CDR3aa: CASSLPDYGYTF
CDR3nt: TGTGCCAGCAGCTTACCGGACTATGGCTACACCTTC

j_gene: TRBJ2-5
abundance: few
d_gene: NA
v_gene: TRBV27
CDR3aa: CATGGGTQYF
CDR3nt: TGTGCCACGGGGGGCGGGACCCAGTACTTC

j_gene: TRBJ1-5
abundance: NA
d_gene: NA
v_gene: TRBV2
CDR3aa: CASSVRGYSNQPQHF
CDR3nt: TGTGCCAGCAGTGTAAGGGGTTATAGCAATCAGCCCCAGCATTTT

j_gene: TRBJ1-2
abundance: NA
d_gene: NA
v_gene: TRBV12-3/TRBV12-4
CDR3aa: CASSLTVPDGYTF
CDR3nt: TGTGCCAGCAGCTTAACAGTTCCAGATGGCTACACCTTC

j_gene: TRBJ1-2
abundance: NA
d_gene: NA
v_gene: TRBV19
CDR3aa: CASSLTRESPSGYTF
CDR3nt: TGTGCCAGTAGTTTAACTCGGGAGTCCCCTAGTGGCTACACCTTC

j_gene: TRBJ1-2
abundance: NA
d_gene: TRBD1
v_gene: TRBV19
CDR3aa: CASSRDSFEGYTF
CDR3nt: TGTGCCAGTAGTAGGGACAGCTTCGAAGGCTACACCTTC

j_gene: TRBJ1-1
abundance: NA
d_gene: NA
v_gene: TRBV3-1/TRBV3-2
CDR3aa: CASSQLGTQVGGTEAFF
CDR3nt: TGTGCCAGCAGCCAATTAGGCACACAGGTCGGTGGCACTGAAGCTTTCTTT

j_gene: TRBJ1-2
abundance: NA
d_gene: NA
v_gene: TRBV12-3/TRBV12-4
CDR3aa: CASSLGPNYGYTF
CDR3nt: TGTGCCAGCAGCCTGGGGCCTAACTATGGCTACACCTTC

j_gene: TRBJ1-5
abundance: NA
d_gene: NA
v_gene: TRBV5-5
CDR3aa: CASSLVTASSNQPQHF
CDR3nt: TGTGCCAGCAGCTTGGTGACAGCGAGTAGCAATCAGCCCCAGCATTTT

j_gene: TRBJ2-3
abundance: NA
d_gene: TRBD1
v_gene: TRBV3-1/TRBV3-2
CDR3aa: CASSRDRVRGDTQYF
CDR3nt: TGTGCCAGCAGCCGTGACAGGGTAAGGGGAGATACGCAGTATTTT

j_gene: TRBJ1-1
abundance: NA
d_gene: NA
v_gene: TRBV12-3/TRBV12-4
CDR3aa: CASRPWLNTEAFF
CDR3nt: TGTGCCAGCAGACCTTGGCTGAACACTGAAGCTTTCTTT

j_gene: TRBJ1-5
abundance: NA
d_gene: NA
v_gene: TRBV29-1
CDR3aa: CSVGGGGSNQPQHF
CDR3nt: TGCAGCGTTGGGGGCGGGGGAAGCAATCAGCCCCAGCATTTT

j_gene: TRBJ1-1
abundance: NA
d_gene: NA
v_gene: TRBV5-1
CDR3aa: CASSLGAVTGAFF
CDR3nt: TGCGCCAGCAGCCTAGGGGCGGTAACTGGGGCTTTCTTT

j_gene: TRBJ2-5
abundance: NA
d_gene: TRBD2
v_gene: TRBV9
CDR3aa: CASSVGTSGKETQYF
CDR3nt: TGTGCCAGCAGCGTAGGGACTAGCGGAAAAGAGACCCAGTACTTC

j_gene: TRBJ1-5
abundance: NA
d_gene: NA
v_gene: TRBV18
CDR3aa: CASSPRQALNQPQHF
CDR3nt: TGTGCCAGCTCACCAAGGCAGGCTTTAAATCAGCCCCAGCATTTT

j_gene: TRBJ1-5
abundance: NA
d_gene: TRBD1
v_gene: TRBV10-2
CDR3aa: CASSLQGNRNQPQHF
CDR3nt: TGCGCCAGCAGCTTACAGGGGAACCGCAATCAGCCCCAGCATTTT

j_gene: TRBJ2-3
abundance: NA
d_gene: TRBD2
v_gene: TRBV5-1
CDR3aa: CASSHGSGGSLDTQYF
CDR3nt: TGCGCCAGCAGCCACGGCAGCGGGGGGTCCTTGGATACGCAGTATTTT

j_gene: TRBJ1-1
abundance: NA
d_gene: NA
v_gene: TRBV27
CDR3aa: CASTPMPGHSNTEAFF
CDR3nt: TGTGCCAGCACCCCGATGCCAGGACACTCGAACACTGAAGCTTTCTTT

j_gene: TRBJ1-5
abundance: NA
d_gene: TRBD1
v_gene: TRBV6-1
CDR3aa: CASSVSGQPLSNQPQHF
CDR3nt: TGTGCCAGCAGTGTATCGGGACAGCCTCTTAGCAATCAGCCCCAGCATTTT

j_gene: TRBJ2-2
abundance: few
d_gene: NA
v_gene: TRBV7-2
CDR3aa: CASSSPPSQGSLAGELFF
CDR3nt: TGTGCCAGCAGCTCCCCCCCGAGCCAGGGAAGTTTGGCCGGGGAGCTGTTTTTT

j_gene: TRBJ1-3
abundance: NA
d_gene: NA
v_gene: TRBV7-6
CDR3aa: CASSDLSTSGGNTIYF
CDR3nt: TGTGCCAGCAGCGACCTCTCAACTTCAGGTGGAAACACCATATATTTT

j_gene: TRBJ1-2
abundance: NA
d_gene: NA
v_gene: TRBV19
CDR3aa: CASSILGRPYGYTF
CDR3nt: TGTGCCAGTAGTATCCTGGGCAGGCCCTATGGCTACACCTTC

j_gene: TRBJ1-5
abundance: NA
d_gene: NA
v_gene: TRBV10-2
CDR3aa: CASSEAGSQPQHF
CDR3nt: TGCGCCAGCAGTGAAGCAGGTAGTCAGCCCCAGCATTTT

j_gene: TRBJ1-1
abundance: few
d_gene: NA
v_gene: TRBV2
CDR3aa: CASSGSESREAEAFF
CDR3nt: TGTGCCAGCAGTGGGTCTGAGTCCAGGGAGGCTGAAGCTTTCTTT

j_gene: TRBJ2-3
abundance: NA
d_gene: NA
v_gene: TRBV19
CDR3aa: CASSRGETDTQYF
CDR3nt: TGTGCCAGTTCCAGGGGGGAAACAGATACGCAGTATTTT

j_gene: TRBJ2-7
abundance: NA
d_gene: NA
v_gene: TRBV5-6
CDR3aa: CASSLTVSPYEQYF
CDR3nt: TGTGCCAGCAGCTTAACAGTCTCTCCCTACGAGCAGTACTTC

j_gene: TRBJ1-2
abundance: few
d_gene: TRBD1
v_gene: TRBV19
CDR3aa: CASSIDLLAGQAYGYTF
CDR3nt: TGTGCCAGTAGTATAGATCTCCTCGCCGGACAGGCGTATGGCTACACCTTC

j_gene: TRBJ1-1
abundance: NA
d_gene: NA
v_gene: TRBV29-1
CDR3aa: CSVEDQNTEAFF
CDR3nt: TGCAGCGTTGAAGACCAGAACACTGAAGCTTTCTTT

j_gene: TRBJ2-3
abundance: NA
d_gene: TRBD2
v_gene: TRBV5-1
CDR3aa: CASSLQAGGRGTDTQYF
CDR3nt: TGCGCCAGCAGCCTCCAAGCGGGGGGGCGCGGCACAGATACGCAGTATTTT

j_gene: TRBJ2-1
abundance: NA
d_gene: NA
v_gene: TRBV7-2
CDR3aa: CASSLSRGNNEQFF
CDR3nt: TGTGCCAGCAGCTTATCCAGGGGCAACAATGAGCAGTTCTTC

j_gene: TRBJ1-4
abundance: NA
d_gene: TRBD1
v_gene: TRBV12-5
CDR3aa: CASGLVRRTGAEVGEKLFF
CDR3nt: TGTGCTAGTGGTTTGGTACGTAGGACAGGGGCGGAGGTGGGTGAAAAACTGTTTTTT

j_gene: TRBJ1-1
abundance: NA
d_gene: NA
v_gene: TRBV9
CDR3aa: CASSVGAGTNTEAFF
CDR3nt: TGTGCCAGCAGCGTAGGGGCGGGGACGAACACTGAAGCTTTCTTT

j_gene: TRBJ1-1
abundance: NA
d_gene: TRBD1
v_gene: TRBV18
CDR3aa: CASSQGANTEAFF
CDR3nt: TGTGCCAGCTCACAGGGGGCCAACACTGAAGCTTTCTTT

j_gene: TRBJ1-1
abundance: NA
d_gene: NA
v_gene: TRBV30
CDR3aa: CASSGGANTEAFF
CDR3nt: TGTGCCTCGAGCGGGGGGGCGAACACTGAAGCTTTCTTT

j_gene: TRBJ1-2
abundance: NA
d_gene: NA
v_gene: TRBV6-6
CDR3aa: CASIKSGARNGYTF
CDR3nt: TGTGCCAGCATTAAGTCAGGGGCGAGGAATGGCTACACCTTC

j_gene: TRBJ1-2
abundance: NA
d_gene: NA
v_gene: TRBV2
CDR3aa: CASTTPMTAYGYTF
CDR3nt: TGTGCCAGCACTACACCCATGACAGCCTATGGCTACACCTTC

j_gene: TRBJ1-1
abundance: NA
d_gene: NA
v_gene: TRBV7-2
CDR3aa: CASSFFGHERKAFF
CDR3nt: TGTGCCAGCAGCTTTTTCGGACACGAAAGAAAAGCTTTCTTT

j_gene: TRBJ1-2
abundance: NA
d_gene: NA
v_gene: TRBV21-1
CDR3aa: CASNGQGGYTF
CDR3nt: TGTGCCAGTAACGGACAGGGGGGCTACACCTTC

j_gene: TRBJ2-1
abundance: NA
d_gene: NA
v_gene: TRBV10-3
CDR3aa: CAISEGRYNEQFF
CDR3nt: TGTGCCATCAGTGAGGGCAGATACAATGAGCAGTTCTTC

j_gene: TRBJ2-5
abundance: NA
d_gene: NA
v_gene: TRBV6-5
CDR3aa: CASSYSTAETQYF
CDR3nt: TGTGCCAGCAGTTACTCCACCGCGGAGACCCAGTACTTC

j_gene: TRBJ1-2
abundance: NA
d_gene: NA
v_gene: TRBV7-9
CDR3aa: CASSSLTGRVFGYTF
CDR3nt: TGTGCCAGCAGCTCCCTAACAGGGAGAGTTTTCGGATACACCTTC

j_gene: TRBJ1-3
abundance: NA
d_gene: NA
v_gene: TRBV6-6
CDR3aa: CASSPETGDRYGNTIYF
CDR3nt: TGTGCCAGCAGTCCAGAAACAGGAGATAGATATGGAAACACCATATATTTT

j_gene: TRBJ1-2
abundance: NA
d_gene: TRBD1
v_gene: TRBV29-1
CDR3aa: CSTKPTGDGYGYTF
CDR3nt: TGCAGCACCAAACCGACAGGGGACGGCTATGGCTACACCTTC

j_gene: TRBJ1-2
abundance: NA
d_gene: NA
v_gene: TRBV13
CDR3aa: CASSLSEGNGYTF
CDR3nt: TGTGCCAGCAGCCTAAGCGAGGGTAATGGCTACACCTTC

j_gene: TRBJ2-1
abundance: NA
d_gene: TRBD1
v_gene: TRBV27
CDR3aa: CASRPSQGESEQFF
CDR3nt: TGTGCCAGCAGGCCATCACAGGGGGAGAGTGAGCAGTTCTTC

j_gene: TRBJ1-6
abundance: NA
d_gene: NA
v_gene: TRBV2
CDR3aa: CASSAREGNSPLHF
CDR3nt: TGTGCCAGCAGCGCCAGGGAAGGTAATTCACCCCTCCACTTT